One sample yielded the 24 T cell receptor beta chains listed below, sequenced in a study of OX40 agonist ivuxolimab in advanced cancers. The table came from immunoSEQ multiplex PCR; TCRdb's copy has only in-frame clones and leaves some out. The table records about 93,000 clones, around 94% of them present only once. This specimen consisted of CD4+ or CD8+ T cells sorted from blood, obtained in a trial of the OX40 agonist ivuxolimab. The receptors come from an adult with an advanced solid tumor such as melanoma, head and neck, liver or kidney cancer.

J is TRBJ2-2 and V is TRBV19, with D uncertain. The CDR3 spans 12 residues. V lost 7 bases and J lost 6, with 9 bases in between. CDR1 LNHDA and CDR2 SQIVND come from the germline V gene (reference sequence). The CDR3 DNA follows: TGTGCCAGTACGTGGGGATCCGGGGAGCTGTTTTTT. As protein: CASTWGSGELFF.

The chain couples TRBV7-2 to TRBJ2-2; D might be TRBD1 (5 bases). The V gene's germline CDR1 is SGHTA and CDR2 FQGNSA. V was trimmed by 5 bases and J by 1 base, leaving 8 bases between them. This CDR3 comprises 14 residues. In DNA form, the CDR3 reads TGTGCCAGCAGCCCGACAGAGAACACCGGGGAGCTGTTTTTT. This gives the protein CASSPTENTGELFF. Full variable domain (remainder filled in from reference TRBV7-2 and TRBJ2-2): GAGVSQSPSNKVTEKGKDVELRCDPISGHTALYWYRQSLGQGLEFLIYFQGNSAPDKSGLPSDRFSAERTGGSVSTLTIQRTQQEDSAVYLCASSPTENTGELFFGEGSRLTVL.

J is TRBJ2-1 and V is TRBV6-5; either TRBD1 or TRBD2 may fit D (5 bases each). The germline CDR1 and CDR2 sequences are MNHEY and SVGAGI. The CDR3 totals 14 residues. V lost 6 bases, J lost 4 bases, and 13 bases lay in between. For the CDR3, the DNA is TGTGCCAGCAGCCCGGGACGGGGATACAATGAGCAGTTCTTC. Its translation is CASSPGRGYNEQFF.

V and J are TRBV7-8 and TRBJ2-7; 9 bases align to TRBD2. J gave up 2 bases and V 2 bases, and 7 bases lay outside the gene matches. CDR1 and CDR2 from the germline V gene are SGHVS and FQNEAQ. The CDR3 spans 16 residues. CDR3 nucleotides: TGTGCCAGCAGCTTATACGCTAGCGGGGCAGCCTACGAGCAGTACTTC. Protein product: CASSLYASGAAYEQYF. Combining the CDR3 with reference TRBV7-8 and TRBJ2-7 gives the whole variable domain GAGVSQSPRYKVAKRGQDVALRCDPISGHVSLFWYQQALGQGPEFLTYFQNEAQLDKSGLPSDRFFAERPEGSVSTLKIQRTQQEDSAVYLCASSLYASGAAYEQYFGPGTRLTVT.

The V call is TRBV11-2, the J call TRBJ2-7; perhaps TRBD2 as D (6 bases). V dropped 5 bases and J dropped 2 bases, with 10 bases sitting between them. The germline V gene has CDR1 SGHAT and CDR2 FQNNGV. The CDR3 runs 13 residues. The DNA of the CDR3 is TGTGCCAGCAGCCCAGGAGGGGCCTACGAGCAGTACTTC. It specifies CASSPGGAYEQYF.

The CDR3 DNA follows: TGTGCCAGCAGCTTGGGACTAGCGGGACCATCGGGTGAGCAGTTCTTC. This codes for CASSLGLAGPSGEQFF. V gene TRBV7-3 combines with J gene TRBJ2-1; 13 bases are shared with TRBD2. V shed 3 bases and J 9 bases; nucleotides not matched to a gene: 8. The germline CDR1 and CDR2 sequences are SGHTA and FQGTGA. The CDR3 sequence is 16 residues long.

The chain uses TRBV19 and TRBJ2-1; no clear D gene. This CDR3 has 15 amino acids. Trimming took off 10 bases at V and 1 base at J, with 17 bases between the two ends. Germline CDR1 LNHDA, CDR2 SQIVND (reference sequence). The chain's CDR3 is CATGDTSESYNEQFF. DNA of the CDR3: TGTGCCACGGGTGATACGAGCGAGTCCTACAATGAGCAGTTCTTC.

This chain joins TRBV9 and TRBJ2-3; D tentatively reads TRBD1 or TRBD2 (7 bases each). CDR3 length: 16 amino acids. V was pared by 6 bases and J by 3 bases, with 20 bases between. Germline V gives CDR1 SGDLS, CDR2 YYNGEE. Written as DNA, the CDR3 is TGTGCCAGCAATCCTGGGAGGGGGCGGGAGACAGATACGCAGTATTTT. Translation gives CASNPGRGRETDTQYF.

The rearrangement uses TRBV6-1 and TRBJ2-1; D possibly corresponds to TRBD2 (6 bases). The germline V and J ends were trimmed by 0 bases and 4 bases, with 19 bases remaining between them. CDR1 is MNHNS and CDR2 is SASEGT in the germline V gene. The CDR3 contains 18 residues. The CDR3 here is CASSEARDFTGEYNEQFF. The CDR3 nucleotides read TGTGCCAGCAGTGAAGCCCGGGACTTTACGGGGGAGTACAATGAGCAGTTCTTC.

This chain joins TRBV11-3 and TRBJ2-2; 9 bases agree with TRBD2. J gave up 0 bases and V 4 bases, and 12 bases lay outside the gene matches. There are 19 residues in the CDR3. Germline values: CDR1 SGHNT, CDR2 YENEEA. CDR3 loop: CASSSRPISGGANTGELFF. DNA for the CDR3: TGTGCCAGCAGCTCCCGCCCGATTAGCGGGGGAGCGAACACCGGGGAGCTGTTTTTT.

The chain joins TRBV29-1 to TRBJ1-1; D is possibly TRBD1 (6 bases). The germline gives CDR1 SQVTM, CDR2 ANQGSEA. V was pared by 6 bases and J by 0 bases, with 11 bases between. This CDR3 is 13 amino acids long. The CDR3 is CSVGTGLNTEAFF. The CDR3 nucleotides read TGCAGCGTCGGAACAGGGCTGAACACTGAAGCTTTCTTT.

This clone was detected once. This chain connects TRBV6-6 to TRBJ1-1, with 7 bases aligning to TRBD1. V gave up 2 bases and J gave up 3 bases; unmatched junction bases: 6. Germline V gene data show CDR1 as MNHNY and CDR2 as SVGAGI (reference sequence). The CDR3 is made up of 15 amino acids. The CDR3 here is CASSYPRDRDTEAFF. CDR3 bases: TGTGCCAGCAGTTACCCCCGGGACAGAGACACTGAAGCTTTCTTT.

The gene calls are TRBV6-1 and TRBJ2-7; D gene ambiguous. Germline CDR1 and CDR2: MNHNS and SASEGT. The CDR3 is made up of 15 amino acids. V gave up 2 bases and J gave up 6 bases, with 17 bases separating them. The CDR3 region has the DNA TGTGCCAGCAGTGAAACAGCAGAGGTCCCCCGCGAGCAGTACTTC. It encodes CASSETAEVPREQYF.

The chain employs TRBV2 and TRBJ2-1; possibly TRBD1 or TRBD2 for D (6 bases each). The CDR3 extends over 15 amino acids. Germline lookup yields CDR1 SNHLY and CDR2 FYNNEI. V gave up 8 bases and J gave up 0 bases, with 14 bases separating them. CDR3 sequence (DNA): TGTGCCAGCTTTTCGGGGGCGAGCTCCTACAATGAGCAGTTCTTC. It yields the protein CASFSGASSYNEQFF.

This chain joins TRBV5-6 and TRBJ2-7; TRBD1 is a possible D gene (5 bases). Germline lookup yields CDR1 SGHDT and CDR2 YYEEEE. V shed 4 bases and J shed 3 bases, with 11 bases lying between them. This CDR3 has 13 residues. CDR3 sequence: CASSVSRVYEQYF. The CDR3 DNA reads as TGTGCCAGCAGCGTGAGCAGGGTCTACGAGCAGTACTTC.

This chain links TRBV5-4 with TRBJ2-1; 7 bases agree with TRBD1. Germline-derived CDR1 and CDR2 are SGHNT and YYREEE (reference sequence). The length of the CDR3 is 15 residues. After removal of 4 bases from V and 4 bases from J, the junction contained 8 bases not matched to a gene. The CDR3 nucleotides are TGTGCCAGCAGCCAAGGGACAGCGTTTTACAATGAGCAGTTCTTC. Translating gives CASSQGTAFYNEQFF. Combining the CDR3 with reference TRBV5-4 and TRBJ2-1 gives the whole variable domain ETGVTQSPTHLIKTRGQQVTLRCSSQSGHNTVSWYQQALGQGPQFIFQYYREEENGRGNFPPRFSGLQFPNYSSELNVNALELDDSALYLCASSQGTAFYNEQFFGPGTRLTVL.

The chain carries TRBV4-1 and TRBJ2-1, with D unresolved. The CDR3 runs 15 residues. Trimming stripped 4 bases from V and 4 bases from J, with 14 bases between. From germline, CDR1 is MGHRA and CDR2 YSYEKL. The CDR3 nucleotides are TGCGCCAGCAGCCCCCGGGCAGGCGATTACAATGAGCAGTTCTTC. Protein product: CASSPRAGDYNEQFF.

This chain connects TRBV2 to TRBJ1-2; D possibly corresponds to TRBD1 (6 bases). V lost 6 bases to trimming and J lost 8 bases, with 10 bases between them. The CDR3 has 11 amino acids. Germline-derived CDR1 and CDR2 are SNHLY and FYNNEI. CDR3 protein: CASRTGSGYTF. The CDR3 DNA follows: TGTGCCAGCAGGACAGGATCCGGCTACACCTTC.

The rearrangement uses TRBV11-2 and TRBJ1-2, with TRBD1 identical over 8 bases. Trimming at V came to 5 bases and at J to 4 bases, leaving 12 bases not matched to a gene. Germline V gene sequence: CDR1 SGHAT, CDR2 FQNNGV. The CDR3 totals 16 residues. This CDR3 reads CASSPSTGAWAYGYTF. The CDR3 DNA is TGTGCCAGCAGCCCGTCGACAGGGGCTTGGGCCTATGGCTACACCTTC.

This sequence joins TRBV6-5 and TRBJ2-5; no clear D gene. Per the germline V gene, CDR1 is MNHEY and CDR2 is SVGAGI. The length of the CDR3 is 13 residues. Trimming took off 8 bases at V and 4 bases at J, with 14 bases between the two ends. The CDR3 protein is CASGPGLVETQYF. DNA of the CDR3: TGTGCCAGCGGTCCGGGCCTCGTAGAGACCCAGTACTTC.

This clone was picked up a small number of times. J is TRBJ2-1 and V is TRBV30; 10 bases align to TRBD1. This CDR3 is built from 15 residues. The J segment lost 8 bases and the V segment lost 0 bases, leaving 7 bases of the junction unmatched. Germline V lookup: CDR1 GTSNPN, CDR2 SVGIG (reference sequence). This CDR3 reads CAWSVRGQGGDEQFF. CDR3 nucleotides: TGTGCCTGGAGTGTACGTGGACAGGGGGGTGATGAGCAGTTCTTC.

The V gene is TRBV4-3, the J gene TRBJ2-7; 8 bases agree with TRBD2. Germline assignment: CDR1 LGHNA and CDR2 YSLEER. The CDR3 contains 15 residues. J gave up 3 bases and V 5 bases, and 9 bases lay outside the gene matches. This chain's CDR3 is CASSSTGGKLYEQYF. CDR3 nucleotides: TGCGCCAGCAGCTCTACGGGGGGGAAACTCTACGAGCAGTACTTC.

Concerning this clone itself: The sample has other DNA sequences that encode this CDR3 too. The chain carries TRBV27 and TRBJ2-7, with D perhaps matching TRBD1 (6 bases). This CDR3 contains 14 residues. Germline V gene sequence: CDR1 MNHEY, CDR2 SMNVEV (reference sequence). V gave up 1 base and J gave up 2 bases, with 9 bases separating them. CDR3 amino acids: CASSLYPGAYEQYF. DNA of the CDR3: TGTGCCAGCAGTTTATATCCAGGGGCCTACGAGCAGTACTTC.

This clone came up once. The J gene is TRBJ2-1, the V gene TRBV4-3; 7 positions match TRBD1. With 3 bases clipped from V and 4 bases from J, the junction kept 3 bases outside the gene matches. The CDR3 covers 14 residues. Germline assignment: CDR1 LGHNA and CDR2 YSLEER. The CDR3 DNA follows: TGCGCCAGCAGCCACCCGGGACAGTACAATGAGCAGTTCTTC. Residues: CASSHPGQYNEQFF.